These 27 T cell receptor beta chains were sequenced from one sample in a study of shared clonotypes between healthy human individuals. Only CD45RO-negative cells positively selected for CCR7 counted as naive CD8 cells, so terminally differentiated effector memory CD45RA+ cells were excluded. Profiled with immunoSEQ multiplex PCR; TCRdb holds only in-frame clones, not every one. Of more than 600,000 clones listed, about 90% are singletons. The sequenced material came from naive CD8+ T cells sorted from blood. The receptors stem from a young man in good health.

The CDR3 DNA is TGTGCCAGCAGCTCACCGACAGGCTTCTACGAGCAGTACTTC. Amino acids: CASSSPTGFYEQYF. The rearrangement uses TRBV11-2 and TRBJ2-7; perhaps TRBD1 as D (6 bases). V lost 4 bases and J 3 bases, leaving 13 bases between the germline ends. This CDR3 has 14 residues. From germline, CDR1 is SGHAT and CDR2 FQNNGV. The full variable domain, completed using reference TRBV11-2 and TRBJ2-7, is EAGVAQSPRYKIIEKRQSVAFWCNPISGHATLYWYQQILGQGPKLLIQFQNNGVVDDSQLPKDRFSAERLKGVDSTLKIQPAKLEDSAVYLCASSSPTGFYEQYFGPGTRLTVT.

This clone showed up just once. The genes are TRBV15 and TRBJ1-5; D remains unclear. Trimming stripped 0 bases from V and 7 bases from J, with 19 bases between. Germline lookup yields CDR1 LNHNV and CDR2 YYDKDF (reference sequence). This CDR3 contains 17 residues. The CDR3 loop reads CATSRDPGEASGQPQHF. The CDR3 DNA sequence: TGTGCCACCAGCAGAGATCCCGGGGAGGCTTCAGGACAGCCCCAGCATTTT.

The CDR3 DNA reads as TGTGCCAGCACGGACAGTAACTCCTACGAGCAGTACTTC. It is translated as CASTDSNSYEQYF. The gene calls are TRBV6-5 and TRBJ2-7; TRBD1 is a possible D gene (6 bases). The germline V gene has CDR1 MNHEY and CDR2 SVGAGI. V was clipped by 7 bases and J by 0 bases, with 10 bases between them. This CDR3 is 13 amino acids long.

This clone was seen a single time. The chain has TRBV7-6 and TRBJ1-1; D is unresolved. V was cut by 2 bases and J by 11 bases, with 21 bases left in between. Germline loops: CDR1 SGHVS, CDR2 FNYEAQ. The CDR3 consists of 15 residues. The CDR3 sequence: CASSLRSGRGPRAFF. The CDR3 DNA reads TGTGCCAGCAGCTTAAGGTCGGGGAGAGGACCGAGGGCTTTCTTT.

The chain employs TRBV11-2 and TRBJ2-5; perhaps TRBD1 as D (6 bases). The CDR3 consists of 16 residues. Trimming left V 5 bases short and J 5 bases short, with 21 bases between. The V gene's germline CDR1 is SGHAT and CDR2 FQNNGV. The CDR3 sequence: CASSATQGYLLETQYF. As DNA, the CDR3 is TGTGCCAGCAGCGCCACACAGGGATATTTATTGGAGACCCAGTACTTC.

The chain recombines TRBV2 with TRBJ2-2; a possible D gene is TRBD2 (5 bases). The CDR3 is 17 residues long. Germline V gene data show CDR1 as SNHLY and CDR2 as FYNNEI. V was clipped by 0 bases and J by 6 bases, with 17 bases between them. DNA for the CDR3: TGTGCCAGCAGTGAAGCAGCGGCGTCCTCTCAGGCCGGGGAGCTGTTTTTT. It is translated as CASSEAAASSQAGELFF. The entire variable domain, with the rest obtained from reference TRBV2 and TRBJ2-2, is as follows: EPEVTQTPSHQVTQMGQEVILRCVPISNHLYFYWYRQILGQKVEFLVSFYNNEISEKSEIFDDQFSVERPDGSNFTLKIRSTKLEDSAMYFCASSEAAASSQAGELFFGEGSRLTVL.

The chain uses TRBV30 and TRBJ2-4; no definite D call. The V end was cut by 1 base, the J end by 5 bases, with 6 bases between. CDR3 size: 12 residues. Germline assignment: CDR1 GTSNPN and CDR2 SVGIG (reference sequence). The CDR3 here is CAWSGNENIQYF. The CDR3 nucleotides are TGTGCCTGGAGTGGCAACGAAAACATTCAGTACTTC.

V gene TRBV10-3 combines with J gene TRBJ2-7; D gene unclear. Germline CDR1 and CDR2: ENHRY and SYGVKD. The CDR3 totals 16 residues. V was shortened by 0 bases and J by 0 bases, with 12 bases between the two germline ends. CDR3 nucleotides: TGTGCCATCAGTGAGTCGGGTAGCAGCCTCTCCTACGAGCAGTACTTC. Translation gives CAISESGSSLSYEQYF.

This clone came up once. The genes are TRBV7-9 and TRBJ1-3; D gene ambiguous. The CDR3 has 17 amino acids. Looked up from germline, CDR1 is SEHNR and CDR2 is FQNEAQ (reference sequence). V lost 0 bases and J 4 bases, leaving 16 bases between the germline ends. The DNA of the CDR3 is TGTGCCAGCAGCTTAGCGCAGGCCAGCTTAGACGGAAACACCATATATTTT. This translates into CASSLAQASLDGNTIYF. Together with reference TRBV7-9 and TRBJ1-3, the CDR3 gives the full variable domain: DTGVSQNPRHKITKRGQNVTFRCDPISEHNRLYWYRQTLGQGPEFLTYFQNEAQLEKSRLLSDRFSAERPKGSFSTLEIQRTEQGDSAMYLCASSLAQASLDGNTIYFGEGSWLTVV.

A note on this clone: A read error is possible here, since a much larger clone lies one base away. The chain links TRBV7-3 to TRBJ2-1; TRBD2 aligns across 15 bases. This CDR3 is 15 amino acids long. J lost 7 bases, V lost 5 bases, and 3 bases had no gene match. CDR1 is SGHTA and CDR2 is FQGTGA in the germline V gene. The CDR3 DNA is TGTGCCAGCAGCCCCGGACTAGCGGGAGGGAATGAGCAGTTCTTC. This translates into CASSPGLAGGNEQFF.

V is TRBV28 and J is TRBJ2-2, with 13 bases aligning to TRBD2. Germline V CDR1 and CDR2: MDHEN, SYDVKM. V lost 1 base, J lost 6 bases, and 14 bases stayed unmatched. This CDR3 is 20 amino acids long. The CDR3 sequence is CASSLYPGTSGITRAGELFF. DNA of the CDR3: TGTGCCAGCAGTTTATACCCCGGGACTAGCGGGATAACGAGGGCCGGGGAGCTGTTTTTT.

This rearrangement joins TRBV6-1 to TRBJ1-2; 7 positions agree with TRBD1. Germline lookup yields CDR1 MNHNS and CDR2 SASEGT. The junction had 7 bases not matched to a gene; V was cut back by 3 bases and J by 3 bases. The CDR3 runs 15 residues. The CDR3 region is CASSDDRERDYGYTF. CDR3 coding DNA: TGTGCCAGCAGTGATGACAGGGAGAGGGACTATGGCTACACCTTC.

In the case of this clone: A read error may produce the germline difference seen at one junction end. The chain links TRBV2 to TRBJ1-4, with D unclear. The CDR3 is made up of 14 amino acids. The V gene's germline CDR1 is SNHLY and CDR2 FYNNEI. The CDR3 protein is CASREGTENEKLFF. The CDR3 region has the DNA TGTGCCAGCAGGGAAGGCACGGAAAATGAAAAACTGTTTTTT.

V and J are TRBV28 and TRBJ2-2; tentatively, D is TRBD1 (5 bases). Trimming took 2 bases from V and 3 from J, leaving 13 bases between them. This CDR3 has 16 amino acids. Germline CDR1 is MDHEN and CDR2 is SYDVKM. CDR3 in DNA: TGTGCCAGCAGTTTAAAGTCCAGGGATTACACCGGGGAGCTGTTTTTT. This sequence encodes CASSLKSRDYTGELFF. Supplemented by reference TRBV28 and TRBJ2-2, the full variable domain reads DVKVTQSSRYLVKRTGEKVFLECVQDMDHENMFWYRQDPGLGLRLIYFSYDVKMKEKGDIPEGYSVSREKKERFSLILESASTNQTSMYLCASSLKSRDYTGELFFGEGSRLTVL.

As regards this clone: The sample holds other DNA sequences that translate to the same CDR3. CDR3 amino acids: CASSPSGANVLTF. As DNA, the CDR3 is TGTGCCAGCAGTCCGTCTGGGGCCAACGTCCTGACTTTC. The J gene is TRBJ2-6, the V gene TRBV27; D is unclear. Trimming removed 5 bases at V and 1 base at J, with 3 bases between. The germline CDR1 and CDR2 sequences are MNHEY and SMNVEV (reference sequence). The CDR3 runs to 13 residues.

The chain has TRBV6-5 and TRBJ2-5; D unclear. Trimming took 2 bases from V and 4 from J, leaving 8 bases between them. CDR1 is MNHEY and CDR2 is SVGAGI in the germline V gene. The CDR3 contains 13 residues. CDR3 DNA sequence: TGTGCCAGCAGTTACAGCAGGTTAGAGACCCAGTACTTC. This codes for CASSYSRLETQYF.

The rearrangement links TRBV5-1 to TRBJ2-2; perhaps TRBD1 as D (6 bases). The CDR3 length is 15 residues. The germline V and J ends were trimmed by 2 bases and 0 bases, with 8 bases remaining between them. The germline V gene encodes CDR1 SGHRS and CDR2 YFSETQ. This chain's CDR3 is CASSFGQTNTGELFF. The CDR3 region has the DNA TGCGCCAGCAGCTTCGGACAGACGAACACCGGGGAGCTGTTTTTT.

The chain links TRBV19 to TRBJ2-1; D unresolved. Germline CDR1 reads LNHDA; CDR2 reads SQIVND (reference sequence). The CDR3 consists of 14 residues. Deletions cut 7 bases from V and 4 bases from J, with 14 bases between. The DNA of the CDR3 is TGTGCCAGTAATCCCCTCGGTGGGTACAATGAGCAGTTCTTC. It codes for CASNPLGGYNEQFF.

This rearrangement joins TRBV30 to TRBJ1-1; 7 bases map to TRBD1. There are 15 residues in the CDR3. V was clipped by 5 bases and J by 0 bases; unmatched bases: 9. Per germline, CDR1 GTSNPN and CDR2 SVGIG (reference sequence). The CDR3 loop reads CAWETGMGMNTEAFF. The CDR3 nucleotides are TGTGCCTGGGAGACAGGGATGGGGATGAACACTGAAGCTTTCTTT.

This clone appeared once. V gene TRBV29-1 combines with J gene TRBJ2-5, with D unclear. V gave up 2 bases and J gave up 3 bases, with 13 bases separating them. This CDR3 comprises 14 residues. CDR1 is SQVTM, CDR2 ANQGSEA, per germline. CDR3 in amino acids: CSVEQAIAEETQYF. The CDR3 coding sequence is TGCAGCGTTGAACAGGCCATCGCCGAAGAGACCCAGTACTTC.

On this clone itself: The same CDR3 arises from other DNA sequences in this sample as well. The chain recombines TRBV4-2 with TRBJ2-7; D unresolved. V shed 1 base and J shed 5 bases, with 3 bases lying between them. Germline CDR1 and CDR2: LGHNA and YNFKEQ. The CDR3 totals 11 residues. The CDR3 sequence: CASSQGNEQYF. The CDR3 DNA sequence: TGTGCCAGCAGCCAAGGGAACGAGCAGTACTTC.

The rearrangement joins TRBV11-2 to TRBJ2-1, with D unresolved. The ends were cut back, 2 bases at V and 13 bases at J, with 12 bases in the middle. The CDR3 covers 12 residues. Germline CDR1 SGHAT, CDR2 FQNNGV. Here the CDR3 DNA reads TGTGCCAGCAGCTTAATTCCCGCTAGACAGTTCTTC. Its translation is CASSLIPARQFF.

The chain recombines TRBV6-5 with TRBJ2-7; 7 bases map to TRBD2. The trim removed 5 bases at V and 4 bases at J, leaving 8 bases unmatched. The CDR3 runs to 14 residues. Germline assignment: CDR1 MNHEY and CDR2 SVGAGI. The CDR3 reads CASSGGGSSYEQYF. As DNA, the CDR3 is TGTGCCAGCAGTGGGGGGGGGTCCTCATACGAGCAGTACTTC.

This chain uses TRBV7-6 with TRBJ2-7, with TRBD1 identical over 10 bases. J lost 4 bases, V lost 1 base, and 4 bases had no gene match. The CDR3 totals 15 residues. From germline, CDR1 is SGHVS and CDR2 FNYEAQ. The CDR3 sequence is CASSLGDRGLYEQYF. The CDR3 DNA reads TGTGCCAGCAGCTTAGGGGACAGGGGTTTGTACGAGCAGTACTTC.

The genes are TRBV6-1 and TRBJ2-5; D is unresolved. CDR1 is MNHNS and CDR2 is SASEGT in the germline V gene. Trimming took off 4 bases at V and 7 bases at J, with 22 bases between the two ends. The CDR3 is 16 residues long. CDR3 loop: CASSAIREAFAVTQYF. In DNA form, the CDR3 reads TGTGCCAGCAGTGCAATCCGAGAGGCTTTTGCCGTGACCCAGTACTTC.

This sequence joins TRBV7-8 and TRBJ1-5, with TRBD1 matching 8 bases. Germline CDR1 and CDR2: SGHVS and FQNEAQ. With V trimmed by 4 bases and J by 9 bases, 5 bases remained unmatched. The CDR3 covers 13 residues. As DNA, the CDR3 is TGTGCCAGCAGCTCTGGACAGGGCGTGCCCCAGCATTTT. It translates to CASSSGQGVPQHF.

The rearrangement uses TRBV9 and TRBJ2-3; 12 positions agree with TRBD2. V lost 3 bases and J lost 0; bases outside the gene matches: 11. CDR3 length: 19 amino acids. Germline CDR1 SGDLS, CDR2 YYNGEE. CDR3 in amino acids: CASSDPRTSGASSTDTQYF. DNA for the CDR3: TGTGCCAGCAGCGACCCTCGGACTAGCGGGGCGTCTAGCACAGATACGCAGTATTTT.